The sequence of this T cell receptor beta chain was determined in a study of cytomegalovirus exposure and HLA in healthy donors. Study results and limitations: Presence/absence analyses supposed approximately even sequencing depth among donors. Reportedly, TCR beta sequences accurately predicted HLA-A and HLA-B alleles in most subjects.

Germline CDR1 and CDR2: GTSNPN and SVGIG (reference sequence). V was clipped by 8 bases and J by 1 base; unmatched bases: 6. This CDR3 is built from 13 residues. Nominally healthy donors provided the samples, though records likely missed some immune exposures. PCR was performed using 60 Vbeta and 13 Jbeta primers. Some clones are missing from TCRdb's copy, which holds only in-frame ones; the method was immunoSEQ multiplex PCR. Of tens of thousands of clones in the sample, over 60% were seen once. Concerning this clone itself: Antigen unknown.

Sequenced sample: PBMCs. J is TRBJ2-5 and V is TRBV30; 8 bases line up with TRBD2. The sequence was obtained from a man in his forties or fifties in good health and CMV-seronegative. The CDR3 bases are TGTGCCCGTACCCTAGCGGGCCAAGAGACCCAGTACTTC. As protein: CARTLAGQETQYF.